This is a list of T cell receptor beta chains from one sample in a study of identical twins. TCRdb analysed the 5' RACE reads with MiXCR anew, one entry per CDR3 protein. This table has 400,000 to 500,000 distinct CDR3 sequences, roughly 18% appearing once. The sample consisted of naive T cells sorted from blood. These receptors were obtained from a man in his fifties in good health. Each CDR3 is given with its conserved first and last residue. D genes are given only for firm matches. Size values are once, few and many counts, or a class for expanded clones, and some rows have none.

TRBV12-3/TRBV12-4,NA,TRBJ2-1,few,CASRTGTGAYNEQFF,TGTGCCAGCAGGACCGGGACCGGGGCCTACAATGAGCAGTTCTTC
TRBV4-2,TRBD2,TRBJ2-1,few,CASSLEREGLGEQFF,TGTGCCAGCAGCCTTGAGCGGGAGGGTTTGGGGGAGCAGTTCTTC
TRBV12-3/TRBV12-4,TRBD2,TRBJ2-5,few,CASSLWEGSETQYF,TGTGCCAGCAGTTTATGGGAGGGCAGTGAGACCCAGTACTTC
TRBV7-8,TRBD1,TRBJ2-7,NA,CASSPPRDRGLEQYF,TGTGCCAGCAGCCCGCCCCGGGACAGGGGGCTGGAGCAGTACTTC
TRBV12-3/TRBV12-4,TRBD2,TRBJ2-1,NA,CASSLGQGGVYEQFF,TGTGCCAGCAGTTTGGGGCAGGGAGGGGTCTATGAGCAGTTCTTC
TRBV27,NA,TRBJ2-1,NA,CASAGTGIGNEQFF,TGTGCCAGCGCTGGAACAGGGATTGGCAATGAGCAGTTCTTC
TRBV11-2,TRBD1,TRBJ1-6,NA,CASRTGTDNSPLHF,TGTGCCAGCAGAACCGGGACAGATAATTCACCCCTCCACTTT
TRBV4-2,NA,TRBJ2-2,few,CASSPREWAANTGELFF,TGTGCCAGCAGCCCTCGTGAGTGGGCAGCGAACACCGGGGAGCTGTTTTTT
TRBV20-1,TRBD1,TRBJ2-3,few,CSARDRQGTDTQYF,TGCAGTGCTAGAGATAGACAGGGTACAGATACGCAGTATTTT
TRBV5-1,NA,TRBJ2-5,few,CASSQGRLAQETQYF,TGCGCCAGCAGCCAGGGACGGCTCGCCCAAGAGACCCAGTACTTC
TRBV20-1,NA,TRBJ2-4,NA,CSAHRSGLAKNIQYF,TGCAGTGCGCACCGGTCAGGGTTAGCCAAAAACATTCAGTACTTC
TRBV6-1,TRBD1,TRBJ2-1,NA,CASTWDRGLNNEQFF,TGTGCCAGCACGTGGGACAGGGGGCTAAACAATGAGCAGTTCTTC
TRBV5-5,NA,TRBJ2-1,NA,CASSMVSDNEQFF,TGTGCCAGCAGCATGGTTTCGGACAATGAGCAGTTCTTC
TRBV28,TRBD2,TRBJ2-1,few,CATRLAPKRIEQFF,TGTGCCACCAGACTAGCGCCAAAGAGGATTGAGCAGTTCTTC
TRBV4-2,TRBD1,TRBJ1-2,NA,CASSQEGTVDNYGYTF,TGTGCCAGCAGCCAAGAGGGGACAGTCGATAACTATGGCTACACCTTC
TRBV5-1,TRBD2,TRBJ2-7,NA,CASSPRDGRSSYEQYF,TGCGCCAGCAGCCCACGGGACGGGAGGTCATCCTACGAGCAGTACTTC
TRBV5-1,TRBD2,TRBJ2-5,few,CASSRTRSWETQYF,TGCGCCAGCAGCAGGACTAGATCTTGGGAGACCCAGTACTTC
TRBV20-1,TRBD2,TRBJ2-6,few,CSARDRSAGGANVLTF,TGCAGTGCTAGAGATCGCTCAGCGGGGGGGGCCAACGTCCTGACTTTC
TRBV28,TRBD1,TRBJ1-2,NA,CASSSPGQGARNYGYTF,TGTGCCAGCAGTTCCCCGGGACAGGGGGCGCGGAACTATGGCTACACCTTC
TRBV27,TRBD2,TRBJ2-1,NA,CASSLLAGVEAYNEQFF,TGTGCCAGCAGTTTATTAGCGGGAGTAGAGGCCTACAATGAGCAGTTCTTC
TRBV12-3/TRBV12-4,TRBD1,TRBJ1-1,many,CASSRQGSMNTEAFF,TGTGCCAGCAGTCGACAGGGGAGCATGAACACTGAGGCTTTCTTT
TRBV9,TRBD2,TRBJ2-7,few,CASSRGLAGGSYEQYF,TGTGCCAGCAGCAGGGGACTAGCGGGAGGTAGCTACGAGCAGTACTTC
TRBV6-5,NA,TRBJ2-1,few,CASSYSQGRNEQFF,TGTGCCAGCAGTTACTCCCAGGGGCGGAATGAGCAGTTCTTC
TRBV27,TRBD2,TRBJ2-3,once,CASGGVDLAHTDTQYF,TGTGCCAGTGGGGGGGTTGACCTGGCTCACACAGATACGCAGTATTTT
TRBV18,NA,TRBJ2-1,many,CASSAKVRGDEQFF,TGTGCCAGCTCAGCAAAGGTGAGGGGAGATGAGCAGTTCTTC
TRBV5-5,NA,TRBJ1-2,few,CASSLETLYGYTF,TGTGCCAGCAGCTTGGAGACTCTCTATGGCTACACCTTC
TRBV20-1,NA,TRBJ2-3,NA,CSARRPARASTDTQYF,TGCAGTGCTAGACGGCCGGCGCGGGCGAGCACAGATACGCAGTATTTT
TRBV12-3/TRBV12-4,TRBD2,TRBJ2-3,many,CASSSLAGGGDTQYF,TGTGCCAGCAGTTCCCTAGCGGGGGGTGGAGATACGCAGTATTTT
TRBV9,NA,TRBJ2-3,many,CASSLDNPPDTQYF,TGTGCCAGCAGCCTCGACAACCCGCCAGATACGCAGTATTTT
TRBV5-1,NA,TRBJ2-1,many,CASSPDGVLVSYNEQFF,TGCGCCAGCAGCCCGGATGGGGTTCTGGTGTCCTACAATGAGCAGTTCTTC
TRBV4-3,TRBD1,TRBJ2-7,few,CASSNDPGQGSYEQYF,TGCGCCAGCAGCAACGATCCGGGACAGGGGTCGTACGAGCAGTACTTC
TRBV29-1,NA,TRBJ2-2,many,CSAGHANTGELFF,TGCAGCGCTGGCCATGCGAACACCGGGGAGCTGTTTTTT
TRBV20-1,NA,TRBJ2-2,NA,CSARDRDRWRTGELFF,TGCAGTGCTAGAGATCGAGACAGGTGGAGGACCGGGGAGCTGTTTTTT
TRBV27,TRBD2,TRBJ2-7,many,CASRRLPTSGSIHEQYF,TGTGCCAGCAGGCGACTCCCTACTAGCGGGAGTATCCACGAGCAGTACTTC
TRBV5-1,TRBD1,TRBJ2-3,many,CASSSGTGETDTQYF,TGCGCCAGCAGCTCCGGGACAGGGGAAACAGATACGCAGTATTTT
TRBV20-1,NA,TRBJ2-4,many,CSTQRGNIQYF,TGCAGTACTCAGAGGGGTAACATTCAGTACTTC
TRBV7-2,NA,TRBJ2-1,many,CASSYFSGSYNEQFF,TGTGCCAGCAGCTACTTTAGCGGTTCCTACAATGAGCAGTTCTTC
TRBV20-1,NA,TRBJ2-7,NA,CSARDMAYEQYF,TGCAGTGCTAGAGATATGGCCTACGAGCAGTACTTC
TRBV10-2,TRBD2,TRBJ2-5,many,CAIWLAGSETQYF,TGCGCCATTTGGCTAGCGGGGTCGGAGACCCAGTACTTC
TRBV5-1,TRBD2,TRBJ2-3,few,CASSSSGRRLDTQYF,TGCGCCAGCAGTTCTAGCGGGAGGCGGTTAGATACGCAGTATTTT
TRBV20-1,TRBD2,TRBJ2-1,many,CSAQPLAGPSSYNEQFF,TGCAGTGCTCAACCCCTAGCGGGCCCTAGCTCCTACAATGAGCAGTTCTTC
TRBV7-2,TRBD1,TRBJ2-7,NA,CASSYQGARDEQYF,TGTGCCAGCAGCTATCAGGGGGCGCGCGACGAGCAGTACTTC
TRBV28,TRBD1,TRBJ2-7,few,CASIQGSSEQYF,TGTGCCAGCATACAGGGGAGTAGCGAGCAGTACTTC
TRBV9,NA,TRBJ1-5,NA,CASSVAGRPANQPQHF,TGTGCCAGCAGCGTAGCTGGGAGACCGGCCAATCAGCCCCAGCATTTT
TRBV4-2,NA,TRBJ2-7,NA,CASSQDRQYPEQYF,TGTGCCAGCAGCCAAGATAGGCAGTACCCCGAGCAGTACTTC
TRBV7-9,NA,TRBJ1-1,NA,CASSFRQNTEAFF,TGTGCCAGCAGCTTTCGACAGAACACTGAAGCTTTCTTT
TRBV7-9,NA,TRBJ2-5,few,CASSKTRDWQETQYF,TGTGCCAGCAGCAAAACCCGGGACTGGCAAGAGACCCAGTACTTC
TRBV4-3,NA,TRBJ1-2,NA,CASSQDQGTSYGYTF,TGCGCCAGCAGCCAAGATCAAGGGACAAGCTATGGCTACACCTTC
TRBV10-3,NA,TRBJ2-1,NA,CAISESGGHRNEQFF,TGTGCCATCAGTGAGTCCGGGGGGCACCGCAATGAGCAGTTCTTC
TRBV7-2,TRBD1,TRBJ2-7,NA,CASSSDRDLYEQYF,TGTGCCAGCAGCTCGGACAGGGATCTATACGAGCAGTACTTC
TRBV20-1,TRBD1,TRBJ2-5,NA,CSAIPRGQEETQYF,TGCAGTGCTATACCCCGGGGACAGGAAGAGACCCAGTACTTC
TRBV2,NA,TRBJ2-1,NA,CASRRGVRNEQFF,TGTGCCAGCAGGCGAGGGGTCAGAAATGAGCAGTTCTTC
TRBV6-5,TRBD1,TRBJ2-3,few,CASRPDRGTQYF,TGTGCCAGCAGACCGGACAGGGGGACGCAGTATTTT
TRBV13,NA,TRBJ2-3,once,CASSLGWANTDTQYF,TGTGCCAGCAGCTTAGGCTGGGCGAACACAGATACGCAGTATTTT
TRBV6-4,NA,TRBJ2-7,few,CASSYEEGGHYEQYF,TGTGCCAGCAGCTACGAGGAGGGGGGGCACTACGAGCAGTACTTC
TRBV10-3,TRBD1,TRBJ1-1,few,CAISAGTGPGTEAFF,TGTGCCATCAGCGCCGGGACAGGCCCGGGGACTGAAGCTTTCTTT
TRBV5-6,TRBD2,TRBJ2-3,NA,CASSHPRTSGTDTQYF,TGTGCCAGCAGCCACCCGAGGACTAGCGGCACAGATACGCAGTATTTT
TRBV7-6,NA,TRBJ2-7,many,CASSLGGGWGEQYF,TGTGCCAGCAGCTTAGGGGGTGGTTGGGGGGAGCAGTACTTC
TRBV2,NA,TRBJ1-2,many,CASSVGEGQGLDGYTF,TGTGCCAGCAGTGTCGGGGAAGGGCAGGGTCTGGATGGCTACACCTTC
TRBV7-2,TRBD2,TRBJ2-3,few,CASSSGLDTQYF,TGTGCCAGCAGCTCTGGACTAGACACGCAGTATTTT